Listed below are T cell receptor beta chains from one sample, sequenced in a study of beta chain features in type 1 diabetes. Method: immunoSEQ multiplex PCR; TCRdb's copy keeps in-frame clones and lacks some. The sample lists about 350,000 clones, roughly 21% occurring once. The source material was naive CD4+ T cells from blood. Receptor source: a woman aged 18-29 years in good health. The CDR3 runs from the conserved cysteine through the conserved F or W. D genes are given only for firm matches. Expanded clones are given a class, and other clones once, few, many or no size at all.

D	size	V	J	CDR3	DNA
TRBD1	-	TRBV30	TRBJ2-3	CAWSTGTGRTDTQYF	TGTGCCTGGAGTACCGGGACAGGGCGAACAGATACGCAGTATTTT
-	-	TRBV11-2	TRBJ1-1	CASSSIRGGGREQYTEAFF	TGTGCCAGCAGCTCCATCCGAGGCGGGGGGCGAGAGCAGTACACTGAAGCTTTCTTT
-	-	TRBV7-9	TRBJ1-1	CASSLGLLNTEAFF	TGTGCCAGCAGCTTGGGCCTGCTGAACACTGAAGCTTTCTTT
-	-	TRBV2	TRBJ1-1	CASSEALGGDTEAFF	TGTGCCAGCAGTGAAGCGCTCGGGGGGGACACTGAAGCTTTCTTT
TRBD1	-	TRBV7-2	TRBJ1-1	CASSFRQGTGTEAFF	TGTGCCAGCAGCTTCCGACAGGGGACAGGCACTGAAGCTTTCTTT
TRBD2	-	TRBV15	TRBJ2-1	CATSRGLALPNNEQFF	TGTGCCACCAGCAGGGGACTAGCCCTGCCTAACAATGAGCAGTTCTTC
TRBD1	-	TRBV28	TRBJ1-1	CASSLQTGKAFF	TGTGCCAGCAGTTTACAGACAGGGAAAGCTTTCTTT
-	few	TRBV4-3	TRBJ1-2	CASSQSPGANYGYTF	TGCGCCAGCAGCCAATCCCCGGGAGCTAACTATGGCTACACCTTC
-	-	TRBV5-1	TRBJ2-3	CASSLRRDRADTQYF	TGCGCCAGCAGCTTGCGTCGGGATCGCGCAGATACGCAGTATTTT
-	-	TRBV7-9	TRBJ1-2	CASSLTGDYGYTF	TGTGCCAGCAGCTTAACAGGAGACTATGGCTACACCTTC
-	few	TRBV7-2	TRBJ2-2	CASSSLSRGAGELFF	TGTGCCAGCAGCTCACTAAGCAGGGGGGCCGGGGAGCTGTTTTTT
-	-	TRBV6-5	TRBJ2-7	CASSSDRHEQYF	TGTGCCAGCAGTTCTGACAGACACGAGCAGTACTTC
-	few	TRBV5-1	TRBJ2-1	CASSLASPSYNEQFF	TGCGCCAGCAGCTTGGCCAGTCCCTCCTACAATGAGCAGTTCTTC
-	few	TRBV18	TRBJ1-1	CASSPPGTGGRTEAFF	TGTGCCAGCTCACCACCGGGAACCGGGGGAAGAACTGAAGCTTTCTTT
-	-	TRBV6-6	TRBJ2-3	CASSLIRDTQYF	TGTGCCAGCAGTTTGATCCGGGATACGCAGTATTTT
-	-	TRBV30	TRBJ2-1	CAWSVSGNNEQFF	TGTGCCTGGAGTGTATCGGGAAACAATGAGCAGTTCTTC
TRBD1	few	TRBV6-1	TRBJ2-3	CASSAGTDTDTQYF	TGTGCCAGCAGCGCAGGGACAGATACAGATACGCAGTATTTT
TRBD1	-	TRBV7-9	TRBJ2-5	CASSFSGTGISRETQYF	TGTGCCAGCAGCTTTTCCGGGACAGGGATTTCACGAGAGACCCAGTACTTC
TRBD1	few	TRBV4-1	TRBJ2-7	CASSQGTGSFYEQYF	TGCGCCAGCAGCCAAGGGACAGGCAGCTTCTACGAGCAGTACTTC
-	few	TRBV29-1	TRBJ2-3	CSAGVGTSTDTQYF	TGCAGCGCTGGGGTCGGGACTAGCACAGATACGCAGTATTTT
TRBD2	few	TRBV5-4	TRBJ2-2	CASGAGGATGELFF	TGTGCCAGCGGAGCGGGAGGGGCAACCGGGGAGCTGTTTTTT
-	few	TRBV29-1	TRBJ1-1	CSVALTVNTEAFF	TGCAGCGTTGCATTGACAGTGAACACTGAAGCTTTCTTT
-	few	TRBV5-1	TRBJ2-1	CASSLAPGLYNEQFF	TGCGCCAGCAGCTTGGCCCCGGGACTTTACAATGAGCAGTTCTTC
-	few	TRBV18	TRBJ1-4	CASSPGRDEKLFF	TGTGCCAGCTCACCAGGGAGGGACGAAAAACTGTTTTTT
TRBD1	few	TRBV2	TRBJ1-2	CASTRTGEGGYTF	TGTGCCAGCACCCGGACAGGGGAGGGTGGCTACACCTTC
TRBD1	few	TRBV28	TRBJ2-1	CASRTPGQGSYNEQFF	TGTGCCAGCAGGACACCGGGACAGGGGTCCTACAATGAGCAGTTCTTC
TRBD2	few	TRBV18	TRBJ2-7	CASSRSGDEQYF	TGTGCCAGCTCACGCAGCGGGGACGAGCAGTACTTC
-	-	TRBV18	TRBJ2-7	CASSPGQGKAYEQYF	TGTGCCAGCTCACCAGGGCAGGGAAAGGCCTACGAGCAGTACTTC
-	-	TRBV29-1	TRBJ2-5	CSVVRFLQETQYF	TGCAGCGTTGTTCGGTTTCTACAAGAGACCCAGTACTTC
-	-	TRBV11-2	TRBJ2-3	CASSLYASTDTQYF	TGTGCCAGCAGCTTGTACGCGAGCACAGATACGCAGTATTTT
-	-	TRBV29-1	TRBJ1-2	CSVDTGQYNGYTF	TGCAGCGTTGATACAGGGCAATATAATGGCTACACCTTC
-	few	TRBV5-1	TRBJ1-1	CASSLDSSITEAFF	TGCGCCAGCAGCTTGGATTCCAGTATCACTGAAGCTTTCTTT
TRBD1	-	TRBV13	TRBJ2-1	CASSLADRGNEQFF	TGTGCCAGCAGCTTAGCAGACAGGGGAAATGAGCAGTTCTTC
TRBD2	-	TRBV10-3	TRBJ2-7	CAISGSGGPSEQYF	TGTGCCATCAGTGGGTCGGGGGGGCCGTCCGAGCAGTACTTC
-	-	TRBV30	TRBJ2-7	CAWSPGGGAGGQYF	TGTGCCTGGAGTCCCGGAGGGGGGGCCGGCGGGCAGTACTTC
-	once	TRBV11-2	TRBJ2-7	CASSFPGEGEQYF	TGTGCCAGCAGCTTTCCAGGGGAGGGGGAGCAGTACTTC
-	-	TRBV30	TRBJ2-2	CAWSYDILTGELFF	TGTGCCTGGAGTTACGACATTCTCACCGGGGAGCTGTTTTTT
TRBD1	-	TRBV30	TRBJ1-5	CAWRRQGAGNQPQHF	TGTGCCTGGAGAAGACAGGGGGCAGGGAATCAGCCCCAGCATTTT
-	few	TRBV11-2	TRBJ2-5	CASSLLVQETQYF	TGTGCCAGCAGCTTACTCGTCCAAGAGACCCAGTACTTC